Given below is one TCR beta chain in context. Deletions cut 3 bases from V and 9 bases from J, with 33 bases between. This CDR3 is built from 20 residues. Per germline, CDR1 SGHNT and CDR2 YENEEA. These data belong to a study of blood T cell repertoires in COVID-19. Overall study: PBMCs, B-cell-depleted T cells, or T cells were the source of the cDNA or gDNA that made up the material.

The protocol was immunoSEQ multiplex PCR, while the TCRdb copy is restricted to in-frame clones and leaves out a portion. The sample shows a few hundred thousand clones, about nine tenths of them seen only once. What was sequenced was PBMCs or T cells enriched from blood (not recorded which). This clonotype originated in a woman aged 40 to 50 with acute COVID-19. The rearrangement links TRBV11-3 to TRBJ2-1; either TRBD1 or TRBD2 may fit D (12 bases each). The CDR3 loop is CASSFTRDRGRTSGTVEQFF. In DNA, the CDR3 is TGTGCCAGCAGCTTTACTCGGGACAGGGGGCGGACTAGCGGGACCGTTGAGCAGTTCTTC. The whole variable domain, filled in from reference TRBV11-3 and TRBJ2-1, reads EAGVVQSPRYKIIEKKQPVAFWCNPISGHNTLYWYLQNLGQGPELLIRYENEEAVDDSQLPKDRFSAERLKGVDSTLKIQPAELGDSAVYLCASSFTRDRGRTSGTVEQFFGPGTRLTVL.